This T cell receptor (beta chain) was captured by sequencing in a study of T cell responses to AZD1222 COVID-19 vaccine. This clone has a single count. Antigen: not known. Trimming removed 3 bases from V and 4 bases from J, with 15 bases in between. This CDR3 is 15 amino acids long. Germline V lookup: CDR1 SGHTA, CDR2 FQGNSA. Libraries were prepared by immunoSEQ multiplex PCR; TCRdb keeps only in-frame clonotypes and omits some of them. The sample lists around 170,000 clones, more than 75% occurring once. General study results and limits: Of the AZD1222 recipients, only five to seven were seropositive at baseline.

The chain recombines TRBV7-2 with TRBJ2-5; the D gene is possibly TRBD2 (6 bases). The input for sequencing was peripheral blood, taken on day 0 of AZD1222 vaccination. The clonotype comes from an adult in good health. The CDR3 is CASSFGGTTGETQYF. CDR3 bases: TGTGCCAGCAGCTTCGGGGGAACAACGGGAGAGACCCAGTACTTC.